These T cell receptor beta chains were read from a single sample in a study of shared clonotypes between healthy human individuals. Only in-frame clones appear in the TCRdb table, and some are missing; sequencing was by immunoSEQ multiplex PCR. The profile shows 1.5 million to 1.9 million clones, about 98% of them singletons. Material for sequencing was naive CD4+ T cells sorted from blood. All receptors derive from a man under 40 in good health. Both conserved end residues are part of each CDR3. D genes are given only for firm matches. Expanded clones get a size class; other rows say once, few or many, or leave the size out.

CASSPAVERINEQFF	TGTGCCAGCAGCCCTGCTGTTGAGCGAATCAATGAGCAGTTCTTC	NA	once	TRBJ2-1	TRBV11-3
CASSLIGGQETQYF	TGTGCCAGCAGTTTAATCGGGGGCCAAGAGACCCAGTACTTC	NA	NA	TRBJ2-5	TRBV28
CASSFDRTSEINEQYF	TGTGCCAGCAGCTTTGACAGGACTAGCGAGATCAACGAGCAGTACTTC	TRBD2	NA	TRBJ2-7	TRBV7-3
CASRAPRTENTGELFF	TGTGCCAGCAGGGCCCCGAGGACGGAGAACACCGGGGAGCTGTTTTTT	NA	NA	TRBJ2-2	TRBV7-9
CAWSNLMVASNTEAFF	TGTGCCTGGAGTAATCTGATGGTGGCTTCGAACACTGAAGCTTTCTTT	NA	NA	TRBJ1-1	TRBV30
CASTQDDRGDGELFF	TGTGCCAGCACTCAAGACGACAGGGGCGACGGGGAGCTGTTTTTT	TRBD1	NA	TRBJ2-2	TRBV6-5
CAWSMGVEQPQHF	TGTGCCTGGAGTATGGGGGTTGAACAGCCCCAGCATTTT	NA	NA	TRBJ1-5	TRBV30
CASSPEQGNEQFF	TGTGCCAGCTCACCAGAACAGGGCAATGAGCAGTTCTTC	NA	NA	TRBJ2-1	TRBV18
CASSPGGVTGELFF	TGTGCCAGCAGCCCGGGGGGGGTTACCGGGGAGCTGTTTTTT	TRBD2	once	TRBJ2-2	TRBV5-4
CASSSGLAGGQGRYEQYF	TGCGCCAGCAGCTCAGGACTAGCGGGAGGCCAAGGCAGGTACGAGCAGTACTTC	TRBD2	once	TRBJ2-7	TRBV5-1
CASSLSVTSGYEQYF	TGTGCCAGCAGTTTATCAGTGACTAGCGGGTACGAGCAGTACTTC	TRBD2	NA	TRBJ2-7	TRBV27
CSVLNTGQDEKLFF	TGCAGCGTTCTGAACACCGGACAAGACGAAAAACTGTTTTTT	NA	NA	TRBJ1-4	TRBV29-1
CASSAGGLAGGSYEQYF	TGTGCCAGCAGCGCAGGGGGGCTAGCGGGAGGATCCTACGAGCAGTACTTC	TRBD2	NA	TRBJ2-7	TRBV7-9
CASIRAGPSSYEQYF	TGTGCCAGCATTCGGGCAGGCCCGAGCTCCTACGAGCAGTACTTC	NA	NA	TRBJ2-7	TRBV25-1
CASTRRGANANTGELFF	TGTGCCAGCACCCGGCGGGGGGCGAACGCGAACACCGGGGAGCTGTTTTTT	TRBD2	NA	TRBJ2-2	TRBV27
CASSPTSAGLSTEAFF	TGTGCCAGCAGTCCGACTTCCGCAGGGTTGAGCACTGAAGCTTTCTTT	NA	NA	TRBJ1-1	TRBV2
CASSFRTNNEQFF	TGTGCCAGCAGCTTTAGGACTAACAATGAGCAGTTCTTC	NA	NA	TRBJ2-1	TRBV7-8